A few counts support the clone carrying this T cell receptor (beta chain). Its cognate antigen is unknown. These data come from a study of cytomegalovirus exposure and HLA in healthy donors. Study-level results: TCR beta sequences numbering roughly 16,000 were associated with HLA alleles at 0.05 false discovery rate in a later analysis. In a later analysis, an Asian-associated ancestry cluster reportedly showed fewer N-insertions than the 666-donor mean.

PCR was performed using 60 Vbeta and 13 Jbeta primers. The repertoire was sequenced with immunoSEQ multiplex PCR; TCRdb's copy has only in-frame clones and lacks some. The table has 90,000 to 130,000 clones, about four fifths seen once. The V gene lost 2 bases and the J gene lost 9 bases, with 17 bases spanning the gap. Per germline, CDR1 MGHRA and CDR2 YSYEKL. This CDR3 has 15 amino acids. V is TRBV4-1 and J is TRBJ1-5; tentatively, D is TRBD1 (6 bases). This clonotype originated in a man aged 25 to 45 in good health and CMV-seropositive. Sequences were obtained from PBMCs. The CDR3 DNA is TGCGCCAGCAGCCAACTAACGTCAGGGGCGACGCCCCAGCATTTT. Its protein is CASSQLTSGATPQHF.